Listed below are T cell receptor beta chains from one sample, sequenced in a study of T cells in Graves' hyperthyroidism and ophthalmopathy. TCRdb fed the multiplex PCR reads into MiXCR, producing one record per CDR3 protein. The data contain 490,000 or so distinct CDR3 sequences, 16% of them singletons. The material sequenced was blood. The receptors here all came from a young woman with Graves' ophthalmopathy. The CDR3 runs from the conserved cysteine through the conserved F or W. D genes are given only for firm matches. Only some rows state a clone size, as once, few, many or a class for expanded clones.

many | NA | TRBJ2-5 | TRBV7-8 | CASSRGRSQETQYF | TGTGCCAGCAGCCGGGGACGGTCCCAAGAGACCCAGTACTTC
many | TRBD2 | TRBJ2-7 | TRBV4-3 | CASSQGFGTSIEQYF | TGCGCCAGCAGCCAAGGTTTCGGGACTAGTATTGAGCAGTACTTC
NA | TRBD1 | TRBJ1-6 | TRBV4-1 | CASSQEEQGSSPLHF | TGCGCCAGCAGCCAAGAAGAACAGGGGAGTTCACCCCTCCACTTT
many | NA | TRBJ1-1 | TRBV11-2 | CASRHLHTEAFF | TGTGCCAGCAGACATCTCCACACTGAAGCTTTCTTT
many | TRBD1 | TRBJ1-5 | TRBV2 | CASSGRQGRQPQHF | TGTGCCAGCAGTGGCCGACAGGGGCGTCAGCCCCAGCATTTT
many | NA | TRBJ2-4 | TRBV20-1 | CSADRGDRNIQYF | TGCAGTGCTGACCGGGGGGACAGAAACATTCAGTACTTC
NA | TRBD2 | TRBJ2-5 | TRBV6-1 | CASKFITGTSGQETQYF | TGTGCCAGCAAATTCATAACCGGGACTAGCGGACAAGAGACCCAGTACTTC
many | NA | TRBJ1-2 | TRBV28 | CASANPQGGYGYGYTF | TGTGCCAGCGCAAACCCACAGGGAGGATACGGCTATGGCTACACCTTC
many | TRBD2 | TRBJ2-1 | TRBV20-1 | CSARDLAGGSSYNEQFF | TGCAGTGCTAGAGATCTGGCGGGAGGGAGCTCCTACAATGAGCAGTTCTTC
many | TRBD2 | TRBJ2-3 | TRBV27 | CASSLSASGKGTQYF | TGTGCCAGCAGTTTGTCGGCTAGCGGGAAGGGTACGCAGTATTTT
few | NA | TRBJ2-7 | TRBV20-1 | CSAGVRVSYEQYF | TGCAGTGCCGGCGTGCGGGTGTCCTACGAGCAGTACTTC
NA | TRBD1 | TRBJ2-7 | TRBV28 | CATAVGQTGSTIAQYF | TGTGCCACAGCAGTTGGTCAGACAGGGTCTACGATAGCGCAGTACTTC
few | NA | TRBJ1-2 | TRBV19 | CASSPSRILYGYTF | TGTGCCAGTAGTCCCTCGCGTATCCTCTATGGCTACACCTTC
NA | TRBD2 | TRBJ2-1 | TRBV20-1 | CSAKSGGSYNEQFF | TGCAGTGCTAAGTCGGGAGGAAGCTACAATGAGCAGTTCTTC
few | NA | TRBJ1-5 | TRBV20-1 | CSATGYSNQPQHF | TGCAGTGCTACAGGGTATAGCAATCAGCCCCAGCATTTT
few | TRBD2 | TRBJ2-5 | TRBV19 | CASSPRLAGDMETQYF | TGTGCCAGTAGTCCTCGACTAGCGGGAGACATGGAGACCCAGTACTTC
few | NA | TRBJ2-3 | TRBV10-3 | CAISDAGVTDTQYF | TGTGCCATCAGTGATGCAGGGGTCACAGATACGCAGTATTTT
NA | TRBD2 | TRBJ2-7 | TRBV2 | CASIRLAGGPSEQYF | TGTGCCAGCATTCGGCTAGCGGGAGGGCCTAGCGAGCAGTACTTC
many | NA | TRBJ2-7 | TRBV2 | CASSAVYEQYF | TGTGCCAGCAGTGCGGTGTACGAGCAGTACTTC
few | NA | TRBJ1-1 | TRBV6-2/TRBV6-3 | CASRGVTEAFF | TGTGCCAGCAGAGGGGTCACTGAAGCTTTCTTT
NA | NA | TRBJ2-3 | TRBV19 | CASSNYPGRSLPDTQYF | TGTGCCAGTAGTAATTACCCAGGGCGGTCTCTGCCGGATACGCAGTATTTT
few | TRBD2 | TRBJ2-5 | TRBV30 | CAWSVFRGGRFGETQYF | TGTGCCTGGAGTGTATTTCGGGGGGGACGGTTTGGGGAGACCCAGTACTTC
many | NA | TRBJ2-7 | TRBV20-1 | CSARSDSDLSIYEQYF | TGCAGTGCTAGGTCGGACTCCGATCTCTCCATTTACGAGCAGTACTTC
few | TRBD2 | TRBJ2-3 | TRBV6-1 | CASRQKELAAGTDTQYF | TGTGCCAGCAGGCAAAAAGAACTAGCGGCAGGCACAGATACGCAGTATTTT
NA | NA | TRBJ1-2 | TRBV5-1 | CASSLYGGSPYGYTF | TGCGCCAGCAGCTTGTACGGCGGATCCCCCTATGGCTACACCTTC
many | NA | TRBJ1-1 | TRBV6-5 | CASSYYLIGAMNTEAFF | TGTGCCAGCAGTTACTATCTTATCGGTGCGATGAACACTGAAGCTTTCTTT
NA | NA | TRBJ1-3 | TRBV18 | CASSRLQELSGNTIYF | TGTGCCAGCTCACGATTACAGGAACTATCTGGAAACACCATATATTTT
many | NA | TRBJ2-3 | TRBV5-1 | CASSLGVLPSTDTQYF | TGCGCCAGCAGCTTAGGGGTCCTCCCTAGCACAGATACGCAGTATTTT
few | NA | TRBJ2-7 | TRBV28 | CASSLFSPGEQYF | TGTGCCAGCAGTTTGTTTTCCCCGGGCGAGCAGTACTTC
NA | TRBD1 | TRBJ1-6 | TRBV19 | CASKGTGDSPLHF | TGTGCCAGTAAAGGGACAGGGGACTCACCCCTCCACTTT
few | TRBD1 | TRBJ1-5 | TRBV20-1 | CSAMRQGVTAQHF | TGCAGTGCGATGAGGCAGGGGGTTACAGCCCAGCATTTT
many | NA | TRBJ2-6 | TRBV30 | CAWSQGAGANVLTF | TGTGCCTGGAGTCAAGGGGCTGGGGCCAACGTCCTGACTTTC
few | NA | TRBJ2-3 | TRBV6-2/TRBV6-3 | CASRETGTDTQYF | TGTGCCAGCAGGGAGACTGGTACAGATACGCAGTATTTT
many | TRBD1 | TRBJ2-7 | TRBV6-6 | CASSFRTGGAYEQYF | TGTGCCAGCAGTTTCCGGACAGGAGGCGCCTACGAGCAGTACTTC
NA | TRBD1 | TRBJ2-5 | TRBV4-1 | CASSPPGRGQAQGETQYF | TGCGCCAGCAGCCCTCCAGGTCGGGGACAGGCCCAAGGAGAGACCCAGTACTTC